This T cell receptor (beta chain) is drawn from a study of CD8 T cells in Susac syndrome. This clonotype appeared a single time. An input of 0.5 to 1 ug of RNA was subjected to reverse transcription using random hexamers. It was immunoSEQ multiplex PCR that amplified TCR beta CDR3 across 54 Vbeta and 13 Jbeta. TCRdb re-derived calls from the immunoSEQ multiplex PCR reads in MiXCR, one entry per CDR3 protein. This sample has 140,000 to 150,000 distinct CDR3 sequences; roughly 95% occur once, and the top ten carry 0.095% to 0.14%. Germline loops: CDR1 MNHEY, CDR2 SMNVEV (reference sequence). This CDR3 has 13 amino acids. Deletions cut 2 bases from V and 3 bases from J, with 5 bases between.

The sequenced sample consisted of CD4+ T cells from PBMCs. The source of this sequence is a human donor with multiple sclerosis. This rearrangement joins TRBV27 to TRBJ2-1; no clear D gene. The CDR3 DNA sequence: TGTGCCAGCAGTTTAGCGCTCTACAATGAGCAGTTCTTC. Residues: CASSLALYNEQFF.